This T cell receptor (beta chain) stems from a study of T cell repertoires in aging, cancer and after chemotherapy. On the study more broadly: Donor ages fell into six groups from 30 or younger up to 70 or older. Clear clonal overlap appeared across healthy donor samples taken over several months to years. Broader study findings: Healthy donors lost TCR diversity with age mainly through richness, cancer patients through richness and evenness.

A mixed TRB-A/B primer pool amplified rearranged TRB by multiplex touch-down PCR. TCRdb used MiXCR to reprocess the multiplex PCR reads, holding one entry per CDR3 protein. Altogether some 10,000 distinct CDR3 sequences are present, roughly a third being singletons, with the ten largest covering 2.5% to 4%. TCR beta rearrangements were amplified from peripheral blood genomic DNA. Remarks on this clonotype: The antigen remains undetermined.

The material sequenced was blood. The sequence was collected from a human donor in good health.

CDR3: CACTIGQGAFF. As DNA, the CDR3 is TGTGCCTGCACCATAGGACAGGGAGCTTTCTTT. This rearrangement joins TRBV6-1 to TRBJ1-1; 8 bases line up with TRBD1. CDR3 length equals 11 residues. J was trimmed by 10 bases and V by 11 bases; bases with no gene match: 9. Germline V gene sequence: CDR1 MNHNS, CDR2 SASEGT.